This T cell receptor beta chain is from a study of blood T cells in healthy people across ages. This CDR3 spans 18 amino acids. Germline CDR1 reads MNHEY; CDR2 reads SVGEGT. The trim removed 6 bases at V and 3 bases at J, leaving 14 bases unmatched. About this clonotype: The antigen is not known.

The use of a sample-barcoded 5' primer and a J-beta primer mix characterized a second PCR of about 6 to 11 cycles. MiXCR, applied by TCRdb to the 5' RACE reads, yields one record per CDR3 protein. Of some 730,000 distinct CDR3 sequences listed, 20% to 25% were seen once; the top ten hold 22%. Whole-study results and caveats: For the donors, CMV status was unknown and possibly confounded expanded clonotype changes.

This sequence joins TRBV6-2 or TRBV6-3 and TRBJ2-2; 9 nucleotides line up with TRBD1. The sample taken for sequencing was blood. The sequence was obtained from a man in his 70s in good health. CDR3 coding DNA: TGTGCCAGCAGATCTCCCCTCCTTGGACAGGGGCACACCGGGGAGCTGTTTTTT. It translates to CASRSPLLGQGHTGELFF.